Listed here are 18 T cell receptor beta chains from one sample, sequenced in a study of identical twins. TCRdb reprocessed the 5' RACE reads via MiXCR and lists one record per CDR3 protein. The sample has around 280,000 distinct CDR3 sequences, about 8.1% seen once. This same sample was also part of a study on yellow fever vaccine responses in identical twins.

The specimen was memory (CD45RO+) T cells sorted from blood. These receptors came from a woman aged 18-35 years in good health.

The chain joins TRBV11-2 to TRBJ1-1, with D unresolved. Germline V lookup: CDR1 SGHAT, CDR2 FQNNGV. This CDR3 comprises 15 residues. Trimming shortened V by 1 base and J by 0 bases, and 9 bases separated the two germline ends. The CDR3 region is CASSLVGEMNTEAFF. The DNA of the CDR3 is TGTGCCAGCAGCTTAGTCGGGGAGATGAACACTGAAGCTTTCTTT.

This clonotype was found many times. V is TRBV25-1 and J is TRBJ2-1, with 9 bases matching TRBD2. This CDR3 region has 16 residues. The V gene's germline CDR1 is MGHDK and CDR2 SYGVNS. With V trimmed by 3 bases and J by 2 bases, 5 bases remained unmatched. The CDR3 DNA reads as TGTGCCAGCAGTGACAGGGGGACTAGCACCTACAATGAGCAGTTCTTC. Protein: CASSDRGTSTYNEQFF. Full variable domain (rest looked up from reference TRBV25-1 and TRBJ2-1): EADIYQTPRYLVIGTGKKITLECSQTMGHDKMYWYQQDPGMELHLIHYSYGVNSTEKGDLSSESTVSRIRTEHFPLTLESARPSHTSQYLCASSDRGTSTYNEQFFGPGTRLTVL.

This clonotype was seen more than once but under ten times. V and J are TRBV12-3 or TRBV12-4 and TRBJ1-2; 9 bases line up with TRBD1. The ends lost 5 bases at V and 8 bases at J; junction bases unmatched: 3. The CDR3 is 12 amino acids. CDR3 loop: CASSGTGFGYTF. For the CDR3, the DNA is TGTGCCAGCAGTGGGACAGGGTTCGGCTACACCTTC.

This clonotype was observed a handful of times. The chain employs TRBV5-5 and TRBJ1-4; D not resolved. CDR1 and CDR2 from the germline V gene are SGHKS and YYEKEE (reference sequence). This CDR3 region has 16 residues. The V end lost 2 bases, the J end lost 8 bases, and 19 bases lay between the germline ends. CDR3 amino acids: CASSFLPGVGNEKLFF. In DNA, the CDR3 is TGTGCCAGCAGCTTCCTACCCGGGGTCGGAAACGAAAAACTGTTTTTT.

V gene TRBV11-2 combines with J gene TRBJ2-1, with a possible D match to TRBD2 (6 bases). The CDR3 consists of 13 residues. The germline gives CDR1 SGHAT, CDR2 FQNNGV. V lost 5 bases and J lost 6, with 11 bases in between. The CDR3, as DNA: TGTGCCAGCAGCGTACCGGGACTCAATGAGCAGTTCTTC. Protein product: CASSVPGLNEQFF. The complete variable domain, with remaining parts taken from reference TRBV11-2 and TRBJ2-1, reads EAGVAQSPRYKIIEKRQSVAFWCNPISGHATLYWYQQILGQGPKLLIQFQNNGVVDDSQLPKDRFSAERLKGVDSTLKIQPAKLEDSAVYLCASSVPGLNEQFFGPGTRLTVL.

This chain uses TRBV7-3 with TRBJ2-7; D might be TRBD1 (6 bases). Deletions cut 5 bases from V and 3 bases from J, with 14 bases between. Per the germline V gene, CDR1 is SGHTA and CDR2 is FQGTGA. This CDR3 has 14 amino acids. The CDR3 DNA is TGTGCCAGCAGCCAACAGGGACAAGGCTACGAGCAGTACTTC. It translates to CASSQQGQGYEQYF.

The CDR3 reads CASSQGVASGMNEQFF. The CDR3 nucleotides read TGTGCCAGCAGCCAGGGGGTGGCTAGCGGGATGAATGAGCAGTTCTTC. The chain uses TRBV3-1 and TRBJ2-1; 9 nucleotides agree with TRBD2. The CDR3 extends over 16 amino acids. Per the germline V gene, CDR1 is LGHDT and CDR2 is YNNKEL (reference sequence). V gave up 3 bases and J gave up 7 bases; unmatched junction bases: 10.

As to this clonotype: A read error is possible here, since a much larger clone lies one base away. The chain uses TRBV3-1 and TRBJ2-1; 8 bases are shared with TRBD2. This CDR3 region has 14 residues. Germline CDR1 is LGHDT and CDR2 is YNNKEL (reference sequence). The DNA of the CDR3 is TGTACCAGCAGCCAAGTACCGGGAGGGCTTATGGAGTTCTTC. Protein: CTSSQVPGGLMEFF.

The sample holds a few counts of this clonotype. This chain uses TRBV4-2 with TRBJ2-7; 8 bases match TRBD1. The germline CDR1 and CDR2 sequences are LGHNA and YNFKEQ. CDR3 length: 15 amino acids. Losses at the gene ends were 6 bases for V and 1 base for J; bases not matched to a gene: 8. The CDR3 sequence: CASSRDRSSSYEQYF. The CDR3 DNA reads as TGTGCCAGCAGTCGGGACAGGTCGTCTTCCTACGAGCAGTACTTC.

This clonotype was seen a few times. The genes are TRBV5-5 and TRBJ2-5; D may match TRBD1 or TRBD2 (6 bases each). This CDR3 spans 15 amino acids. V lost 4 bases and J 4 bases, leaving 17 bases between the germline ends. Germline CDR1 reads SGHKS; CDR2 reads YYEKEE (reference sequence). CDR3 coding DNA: TGTGCCAGCAGCCTCAGACTAGGGGGAAGAGAGACCCAGTACTTC. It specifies CASSLRLGGRETQYF.

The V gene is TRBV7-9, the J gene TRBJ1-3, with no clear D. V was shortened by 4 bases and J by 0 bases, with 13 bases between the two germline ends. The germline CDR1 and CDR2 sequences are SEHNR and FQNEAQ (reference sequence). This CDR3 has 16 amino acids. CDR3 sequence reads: CASSSLSTHSGNTIYF. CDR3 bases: TGTGCCAGCAGCTCCCTCTCAACCCACTCTGGAAACACCATATATTTT.

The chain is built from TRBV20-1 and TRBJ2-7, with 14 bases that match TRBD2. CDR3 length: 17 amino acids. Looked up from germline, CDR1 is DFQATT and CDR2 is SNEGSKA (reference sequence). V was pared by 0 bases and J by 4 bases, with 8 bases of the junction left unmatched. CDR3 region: CSARETTGTSGSYEQYF. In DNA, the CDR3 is TGCAGTGCTAGAGAGACGACGGGGACTAGCGGGAGTTACGAGCAGTACTTC.

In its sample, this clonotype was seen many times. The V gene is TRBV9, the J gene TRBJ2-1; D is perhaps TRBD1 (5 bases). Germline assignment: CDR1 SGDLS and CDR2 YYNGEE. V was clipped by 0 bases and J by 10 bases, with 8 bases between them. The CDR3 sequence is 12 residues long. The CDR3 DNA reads TGTGCCAGCAGCGTAGTGGGGCGGGAGCAGTTCTTC. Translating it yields CASSVVGREQFF.

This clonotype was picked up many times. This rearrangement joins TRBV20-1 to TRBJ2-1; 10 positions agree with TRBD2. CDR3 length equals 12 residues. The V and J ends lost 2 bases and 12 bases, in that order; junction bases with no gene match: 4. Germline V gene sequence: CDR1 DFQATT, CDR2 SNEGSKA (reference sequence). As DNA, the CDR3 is TGCAGTGCTAGACTAGCGGGAGCCCGGCAGTTCTTC. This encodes CSARLAGARQFF.

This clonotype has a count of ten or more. CDR3 protein: CASSLVTGNGANVLTF. The DNA for the CDR3 is TGCGCCAGCAGCTTGGTAACAGGGAATGGGGCCAACGTCCTGACTTTC. The chain links TRBV5-1 to TRBJ2-6, with D possibly matching TRBD1 (6 bases). V was shortened by 0 bases and J by 3 bases, with 10 bases between the two germline ends. CDR1 and CDR2 (germline): SGHRS, YFSETQ. There are 16 residues in the CDR3.

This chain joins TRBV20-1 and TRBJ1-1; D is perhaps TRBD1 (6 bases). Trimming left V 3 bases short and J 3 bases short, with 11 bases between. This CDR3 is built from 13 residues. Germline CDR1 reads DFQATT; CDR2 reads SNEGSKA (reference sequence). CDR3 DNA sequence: TGCAGTGCTAGCCAGGGGCAGTACACTGAAGCTTTCTTT. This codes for CSASQGQYTEAFF.

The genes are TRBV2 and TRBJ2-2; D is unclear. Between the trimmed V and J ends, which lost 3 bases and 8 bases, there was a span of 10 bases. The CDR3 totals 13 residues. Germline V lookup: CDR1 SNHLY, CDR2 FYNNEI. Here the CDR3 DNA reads TGTGCCAGCAGTGATTCCCGAGCTGGGGAGCTGTTTTTT. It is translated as CASSDSRAGELFF.

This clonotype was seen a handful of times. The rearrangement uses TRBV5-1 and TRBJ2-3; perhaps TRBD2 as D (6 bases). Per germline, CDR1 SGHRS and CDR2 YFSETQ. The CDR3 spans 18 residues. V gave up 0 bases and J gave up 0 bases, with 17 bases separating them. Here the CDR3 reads CASSLARDSSPSTDTQYF. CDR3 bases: TGCGCCAGCAGCTTGGCCCGGGACTCCAGTCCTAGCACAGATACGCAGTATTTT.